The source of this T cell receptor beta chain is a study of blood T cell repertoires in COVID-19. Whole-study context: Sources were T cells, B-cell-depleted T cells, or PBMCs; the material itself was cDNA or gDNA.

CDR1 and CDR2 (germline): SGHTA, FQGTGA. The V end lost 6 bases, the J end lost 4 bases, and 19 bases lay between the germline ends. This CDR3 region has 17 residues. Original processing notes: Reference gene primer amplification yielded estimated nucleated cell counts. Method: immunoSEQ multiplex PCR; TCRdb's copy keeps in-frame clones and lacks some. V and J calls and clone size are copied from that table; D and trimming were computed from the DNA. The table lists roughly 160,000 clones, about 82% of them singletons. Seattle patients were enrolled while actively infected and followed longitudinally.

The V gene is TRBV7-3, the J gene TRBJ2-6; D is unclear. Specimen: peripheral blood. The receptor was derived from a woman aged 80 or over with COVID-19, enrolled during active disease. CDR3 region: CASRMMVGQAGANVLTF. In DNA, the CDR3 is TGTGCCAGCAGGATGATGGTGGGCCAGGCCGGGGCCAACGTCCTGACTTTC.